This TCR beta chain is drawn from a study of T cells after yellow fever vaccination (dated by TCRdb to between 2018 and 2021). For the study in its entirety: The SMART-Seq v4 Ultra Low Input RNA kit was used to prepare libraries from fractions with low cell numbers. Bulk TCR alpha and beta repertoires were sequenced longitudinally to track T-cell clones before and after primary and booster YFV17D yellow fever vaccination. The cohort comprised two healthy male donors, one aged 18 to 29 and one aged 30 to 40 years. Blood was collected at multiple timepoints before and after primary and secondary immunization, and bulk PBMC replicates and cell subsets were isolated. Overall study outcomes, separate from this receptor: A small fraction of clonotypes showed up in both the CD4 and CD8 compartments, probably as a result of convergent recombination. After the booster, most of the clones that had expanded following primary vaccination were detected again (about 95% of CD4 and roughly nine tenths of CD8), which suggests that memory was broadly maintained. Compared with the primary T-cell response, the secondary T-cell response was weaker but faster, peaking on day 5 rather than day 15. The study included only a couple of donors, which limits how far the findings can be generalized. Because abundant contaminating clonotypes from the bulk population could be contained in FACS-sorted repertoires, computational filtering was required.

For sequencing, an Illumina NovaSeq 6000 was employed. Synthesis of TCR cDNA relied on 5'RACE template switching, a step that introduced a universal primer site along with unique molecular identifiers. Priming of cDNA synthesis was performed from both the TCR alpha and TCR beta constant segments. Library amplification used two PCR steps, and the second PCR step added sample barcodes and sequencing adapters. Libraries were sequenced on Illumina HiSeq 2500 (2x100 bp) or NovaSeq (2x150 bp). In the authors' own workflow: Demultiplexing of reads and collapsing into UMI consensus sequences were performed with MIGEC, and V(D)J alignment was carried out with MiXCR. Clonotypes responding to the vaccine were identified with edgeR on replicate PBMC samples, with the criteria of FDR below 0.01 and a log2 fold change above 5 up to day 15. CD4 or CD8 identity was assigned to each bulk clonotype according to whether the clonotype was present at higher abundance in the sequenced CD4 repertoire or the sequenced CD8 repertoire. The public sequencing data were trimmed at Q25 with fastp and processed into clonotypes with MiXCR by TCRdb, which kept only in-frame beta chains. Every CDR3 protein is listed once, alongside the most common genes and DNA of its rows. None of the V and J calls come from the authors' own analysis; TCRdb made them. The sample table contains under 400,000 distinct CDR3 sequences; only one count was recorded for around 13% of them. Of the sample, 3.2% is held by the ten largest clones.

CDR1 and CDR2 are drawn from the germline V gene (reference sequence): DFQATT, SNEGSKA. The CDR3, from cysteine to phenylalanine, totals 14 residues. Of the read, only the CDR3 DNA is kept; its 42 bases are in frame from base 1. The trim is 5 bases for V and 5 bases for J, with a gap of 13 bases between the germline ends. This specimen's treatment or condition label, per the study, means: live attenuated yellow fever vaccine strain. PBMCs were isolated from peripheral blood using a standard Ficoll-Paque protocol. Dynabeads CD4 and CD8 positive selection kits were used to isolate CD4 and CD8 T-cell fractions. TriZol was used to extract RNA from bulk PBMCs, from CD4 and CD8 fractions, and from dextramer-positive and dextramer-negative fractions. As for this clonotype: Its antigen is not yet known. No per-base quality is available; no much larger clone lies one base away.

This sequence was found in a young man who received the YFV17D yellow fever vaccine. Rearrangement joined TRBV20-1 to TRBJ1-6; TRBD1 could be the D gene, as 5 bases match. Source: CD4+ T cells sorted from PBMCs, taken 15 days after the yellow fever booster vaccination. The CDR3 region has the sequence CSAPGDGNNSPLHF. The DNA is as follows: TGCAGTGCTCCCGGGGACGGGAATAATTCACCCCTCCACTTT.